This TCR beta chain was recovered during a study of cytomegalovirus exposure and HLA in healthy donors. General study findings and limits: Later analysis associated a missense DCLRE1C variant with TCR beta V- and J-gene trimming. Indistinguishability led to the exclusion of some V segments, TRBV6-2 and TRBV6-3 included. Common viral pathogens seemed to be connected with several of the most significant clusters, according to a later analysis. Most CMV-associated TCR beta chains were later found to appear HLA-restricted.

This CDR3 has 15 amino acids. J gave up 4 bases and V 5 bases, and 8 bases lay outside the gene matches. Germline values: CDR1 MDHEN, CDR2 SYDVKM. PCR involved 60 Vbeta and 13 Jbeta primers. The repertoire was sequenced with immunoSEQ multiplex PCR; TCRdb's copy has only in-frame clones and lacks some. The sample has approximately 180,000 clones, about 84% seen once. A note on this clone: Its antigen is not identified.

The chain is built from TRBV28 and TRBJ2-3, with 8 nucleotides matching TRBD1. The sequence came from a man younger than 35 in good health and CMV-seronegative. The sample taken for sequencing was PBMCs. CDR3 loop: CASSTRTGGADTQYF. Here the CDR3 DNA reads TGTGCCAGCAGTACCAGAACAGGGGGAGCAGATACGCAGTATTTT.